What follows are 2 T cell receptor beta chains derived from one specimen sequenced in a study of cytomegalovirus exposure and HLA in healthy donors. Primers for the PCR totalled 60 Vbeta and 13 Jbeta. The table came from immunoSEQ multiplex PCR; TCRdb's copy has only in-frame clones and leaves some out. Of around 300,000 clones listed, approximately 90% were seen once; the top ten hold 2% to 3%. Sequencing used PBMCs. The receptors stem from a woman younger than 30 in good health and CMV-seronegative.

The chain uses TRBV7-6 and TRBJ2-2; 8 bases match TRBD1. With V trimmed by 6 bases and J by 13 bases, 7 bases remained unmatched. CDR3 length: 12 residues. CDR1 is SGHVS, CDR2 FNYEAQ, per germline. In nucleotides, the CDR3 is TGTGCCAGCAGTCATGGACAGGGTGGGCTGTTTTTT. Translating it yields CASSHGQGGLFF.

V and J are TRBV9 and TRBJ2-3; possibly TRBD1 for D (6 bases). The germline V and J ends were trimmed by 3 bases and 0 bases, with 20 bases remaining between them. Germline V gives CDR1 SGDLS, CDR2 YYNGEE. The CDR3 is 18 residues long. The CDR3 loop is CASSDSGTPITSTDTQYF. The CDR3 region has the DNA TGTGCCAGCAGCGACTCCGGGACACCAATCACTAGCACAGATACGCAGTATTTT.